This T cell receptor beta chain originates from a study of blood T cell repertoires in COVID-19. Germline V lookup: CDR1 MNHEY, CDR2 SVGAGI. V dropped 6 bases and J dropped 11; count of bases not matched to a gene: 2. CDR3 size: 11 residues. In the authors' methods: Researchers report that nucleated cell counts were estimated from reference gene primer amplification. TCRdb keeps only in-frame clones here, not all; method: immunoSEQ multiplex PCR. For V, J and clone size, that table is used; D and trimming come from the DNA. The table records some 260,000 clones, around 84% of them present only once. The chain combines TRBV6-5 with TRBJ2-1, with TRBD2 matching over 9 bases. Sequenced sample: PBMCs or T cells enriched from blood (not recorded which). The clonotype originates from a man between 25 and 39 years old with acute COVID-19. The CDR3 DNA reads TGTGCCAGCAGGTCTAGCGGGAAGCAGTTCTTC. Its translation: CASRSSGKQFF.